This entry lists 32 T cell receptor beta chains sequenced from one sample in a study of PD-1 blockade in classical Hodgkin lymphoma. Each of the patients experienced relapse following autologous stem cell transplantation, and their brentuximab vedotin exposure differed. Measured with immunoSEQ multiplex PCR; TCRdb has only the in-frame clones, and not every one. The sample contains around 30,000 clones, 70% of which appear only once. The material sequenced was peripheral blood mononuclear cells (PBMCs), taken before the second cycle of nivolumab. The receptors were sampled from a human donor with classical Hodgkin lymphoma.

The J gene is TRBJ2-5, the V gene TRBV5-1; perhaps TRBD2 as D (6 bases). The germline CDR1 and CDR2 sequences are SGHRS and YFSETQ. V was shortened by 7 bases and J by 7 bases, with 11 bases between the two germline ends. This CDR3 is built from 11 residues. CDR3 amino acids: CASVGGRTQYF. The CDR3 DNA reads as TGCGCCAGCGTGGGGGGTCGGACCCAGTACTTC.

This clone occurred a few times. This rearrangement joins TRBV18 to TRBJ1-3, with 10 bases lining up with TRBD1. The CDR3 is 13 residues long. The germline CDR1 and CDR2 sequences are KGHSH and LQKENI. V shed 5 bases, J shed 7 bases, and the junction held 2 bases outside the gene matches. CDR3 nucleotides: TGTGCCAGCTCATCGGGACAGGGGAACACCATATATTTT. It specifies CASSSGQGNTIYF.

This clone was observed a single time. The V call is TRBV4-3, the J call TRBJ1-3; TRBD1 is a possible D gene (6 bases). Trimming took 0 bases from V and 4 from J, leaving 16 bases between them. The germline gives CDR1 LGHNA, CDR2 YSLEER. The CDR3 has 17 residues. The CDR3 nucleotides are TGCGCCAGCAGCCAAGATCTCTCGGGGGCATCCGGAAACACCATATATTTT. Amino acid sequence: CASSQDLSGASGNTIYF.

The chain joins TRBV6-6 to TRBJ1-1; D remains unclear. The CDR3 is made up of 13 amino acids. Trimming shortened V by 3 bases and J by 1 base, and 6 bases separated the two germline ends. The germline gives CDR1 MNHNY, CDR2 SVGAGI (reference sequence). CDR3 loop: CASSYLGNTEAFF. CDR3 sequence (DNA): TGTGCCAGCAGTTATCTGGGGAACACTGAAGCTTTCTTT.

The V gene is TRBV11-2, the J gene TRBJ2-3; 11 bases are a match to TRBD2. Germline V gene sequence: CDR1 SGHAT, CDR2 FQNNGV. Trimming removed 5 bases from V and 3 bases from J; junction bases left unmatched: 7. This CDR3 has 16 residues. The CDR3 loop reads CASSPRTSGLTDTQYF. For the CDR3, the DNA is TGTGCCAGCAGCCCCCGGACTAGCGGGCTAACAGATACGCAGTATTTT.

V gene TRBV6-5 combines with J gene TRBJ1-2; D unresolved. CDR1 is MNHEY, CDR2 SVGAGI, per germline. This CDR3 is built from 16 residues. Trimming cost V 2 bases and J 3 bases, with 16 bases left between them. CDR3 nucleotides: TGTGCCAGCAGTTACAAACCTTCCAGATGGTACTATGGCTACACCTTC. Translated, it gives CASSYKPSRWYYGYTF.

This clone occurred once. The CDR3 bases are TGTGCCAGCAGTGAATGGGCTAGCGGGGGAGTATACCAAGAGACCCAGTACTTC. Translation gives CASSEWASGGVYQETQYF. V usage is TRBV2 and J usage is TRBJ2-5; 10 nucleotides align to TRBD2. The CDR3 consists of 18 residues. V shed 2 bases, J shed 0 bases, and the junction held 9 bases outside the gene matches. Germline CDR1 and CDR2: SNHLY and FYNNEI.

The chain couples TRBV18 to TRBJ1-1; possible D gene TRBD1, 6 bases. CDR1 KGHSH and CDR2 LQKENI come from the germline V gene. This CDR3 has 15 residues. The V gene lost 1 base and the J gene lost 8 bases, with 17 bases spanning the gap. DNA of the CDR3: TGTGCCAGCTCACCACTCCCCAACAGGGTAGGCGAAGCTTTCTTT. Its protein is CASSPLPNRVGEAFF.

The chain uses TRBV5-4 and TRBJ1-2; weak D call: TRBD1 (5 bases). With 3 bases removed from V and 7 bases from J, the gap between germline ends came to 28 bases. Germline V gene data show CDR1 as SGHNT and CDR2 as YYREEE (reference sequence). The CDR3 sequence is 18 residues long. CDR3 coding DNA: TGTGCCAGCAGCTCCAGGATGGGGGGTCAAGGCCCCTCTGCTGGCTACACCTTC. Amino acid sequence: CASSSRMGGQGPSAGYTF. The full variable domain, completed using reference TRBV5-4 and TRBJ1-2, is ETGVTQSPTHLIKTRGQQVTLRCSSQSGHNTVSWYQQALGQGPQFIFQYYREEENGRGNFPPRFSGLQFPNYSSELNVNALELDDSALYLCASSSRMGGQGPSAGYTFGSGTRLTVV.

V gene TRBV5-4 combines with J gene TRBJ2-5, with 7 bases matching TRBD1. The CDR3 sequence is 14 residues long. The trim removed 2 bases at V and 4 bases at J, leaving 5 bases unmatched. Germline V gene data show CDR1 as SGHNT and CDR2 as YYREEE (reference sequence). The CDR3 nucleotides read TGTGCCAGCAGCTTAGACAGGGTTCCAGAGACCCAGTACTTC. This gives the protein CASSLDRVPETQYF. The whole variable domain, remainder taken from reference TRBV5-4 and TRBJ2-5, is ETGVTQSPTHLIKTRGQQVTLRCSSQSGHNTVSWYQQALGQGPQFIFQYYREEENGRGNFPPRFSGLQFPNYSSELNVNALELDDSALYLCASSLDRVPETQYFGPGTRLLVL.

This clone was seen only once. The chain has TRBV10-2 and TRBJ1-3; TRBD1 is a possible D gene (6 bases). The CDR3 runs 15 residues. Germline V lookup: CDR1 WSHSY, CDR2 SAAADI. Trimming removed 4 bases at V and 0 bases at J, with 10 bases between. For the CDR3, the DNA is TGCGCCAGCAGTGCGACAGGTTTCTCTGGAAACACCATATATTTT. Translating it yields CASSATGFSGNTIYF.

The chain carries TRBV10-3 and TRBJ1-1; D uncertain. The V gene lost 4 bases and the J gene lost 1 base, with 7 bases spanning the gap. Germline CDR1 ENHRY, CDR2 SYGVKD. CDR3 length equals 13 residues. CDR3 amino acids: CAISGGGNTEAFF. The CDR3 DNA reads as TGTGCCATCAGTGGAGGCGGGAACACTGAAGCTTTCTTT.

This rearrangement joins TRBV30 to TRBJ2-7; D gene uncertain. Trimming removed 4 bases from V and 2 bases from J, with 15 bases in between. Germline lookup yields CDR1 GTSNPN and CDR2 SVGIG (reference sequence). CDR3 size: 14 residues. This chain's CDR3 is CAWNPDATAYEQYF. The CDR3 nucleotides read TGTGCCTGGAATCCGGACGCAACCGCCTACGAGCAGTACTTC. The complete variable domain, with remaining parts taken from reference TRBV30 and TRBJ2-7, reads SQTIHQWPATLVQPVGSPLSLECTVEGTSNPNLYWYRQAAGRGLQLLFYSVGIGQISSEVPQNLSASRPQDRQFILSSKKLLLSDSGFYLCAWNPDATAYEQYFGPGTRLTVT.

The rearrangement links TRBV7-9 to TRBJ1-6; no firm D call. Trimming stripped 5 bases from V and 4 bases from J, with 6 bases between. CDR3 size: 13 residues. Germline assignment: CDR1 SEHNR and CDR2 FQNEAQ (reference sequence). CDR3 in DNA: TGTGCCAGCAGCCTCAGTTATAATTCACCCCTCCACTTT. Translating gives CASSLSYNSPLHF.

This clone has a handful of counts. The rearrangement links TRBV27 to TRBJ1-6; D possibly corresponds to TRBD1 (5 bases). Trimming stripped 2 bases from V and 8 bases from J, with 10 bases between. The germline CDR1 and CDR2 sequences are MNHEY and SMNVEV (reference sequence). The CDR3 sequence is 14 residues long. CDR3 region: CASSLTGVDSPLHF. The CDR3 region has the DNA TGTGCCAGCAGTTTAACGGGGGTAGATTCACCCCTCCACTTT.

This rearrangement joins TRBV18 to TRBJ2-3; 7 positions agree with TRBD1. Germline CDR1 and CDR2: KGHSH and LQKENI. This CDR3 spans 14 amino acids. V was clipped by 2 bases and J by 5 bases; unmatched bases: 4. For the CDR3, the DNA is TGTGCCAGCTCACCAACAGGGGTTGAAGATACGCAGTATTTT. Residues: CASSPTGVEDTQYF.

V and J are TRBV27 and TRBJ2-2; 8 nucleotides match TRBD1. Germline V gene lookup returns CDR1 MNHEY and CDR2 SMNVEV (reference sequence). J was trimmed by 6 bases and V by 5 bases; bases with no gene match: 17. There are 18 residues in the CDR3. The DNA of the CDR3 is TGTGCCAGCAGTCGAACCCCCCCCGGACAGGGTCGTTCCGGGGAGCTGTTTTTT. It yields the protein CASSRTPPGQGRSGELFF.

The chain carries TRBV4-3 and TRBJ2-5, with TRBD2 matching 10 bases. The junction had 16 bases not matched to a gene; V was cut back by 4 bases and J by 5 bases. The CDR3 is 18 residues long. Per germline, CDR1 LGHNA and CDR2 YSLEER. CDR3 sequence reads: CASSRVSRGTSAVETQYF. The CDR3 nucleotides read TGCGCCAGCAGCCGGGTATCAAGGGGGACTAGCGCTGTTGAGACCCAGTACTTC.

The chain recombines TRBV10-1 with TRBJ2-7; D unresolved. The V and J ends lost 7 bases and 7 bases respectively, with 11 bases between them. The CDR3 runs to 11 residues. Germline loops: CDR1 WNHNN, CDR2 SYGVQD (reference sequence). CDR3 coding DNA: TGCGCCAGCACAGAGGAACTGGAGCAGTACTTC. It is translated as CASTEELEQYF.

V usage is TRBV28 and J usage is TRBJ2-5; no clear D gene. Germline CDR1 reads MDHEN; CDR2 reads SYDVKM. The CDR3 totals 13 residues. Trimming cost V 3 bases and J 7 bases, with 12 bases left between them. The CDR3, as DNA: TGTGCCAGCAGTTTGGTTTGGGTGGGGACCCAGTACTTC. Translated, it gives CASSLVWVGTQYF.

The J gene is TRBJ2-3, the V gene TRBV10-1; D gene ambiguous. Germline CDR1 reads WNHNN; CDR2 reads SYGVQD (reference sequence). This CDR3 region has 12 residues. Trimming removed 1 base from V and 10 bases from J, with 9 bases in between. The CDR3 reads CASSEYSTAQYF. The DNA of the CDR3 is TGCGCCAGCAGTGAGTACTCCACGGCGCAGTATTTT.

The V and J genes are TRBV18 and TRBJ1-4, with 8 bases identical to TRBD1. The germline V gene has CDR1 KGHSH and CDR2 LQKENI. This CDR3 contains 14 residues. V shed 6 bases and J 8 bases; nucleotides not matched to a gene: 8. The CDR3 nucleotides read TGTGCCAGCTCTCACCCAGGGGGCCGAGAAAAACTGTTTTTT. Translation gives CASSHPGGREKLFF.

The chain carries TRBV2 and TRBJ2-7; 11 bases are a match to TRBD2. V dropped 8 bases and J dropped 0; count of bases not matched to a gene: 0. This CDR3 has 13 residues. From germline, CDR1 is SNHLY and CDR2 FYNNEI. The CDR3 coding sequence is TGTGCCAGCGGGACTAGCGGCTCCTACGAGCAGTACTTC. It encodes CASGTSGSYEQYF.

The chain joins TRBV19 to TRBJ1-1; 7 bases match TRBD1. CDR1 LNHDA and CDR2 SQIVND come from the germline V gene (reference sequence). The junction had 3 bases not matched to a gene; V was cut back by 5 bases and J by 0 bases. The CDR3 runs 14 residues. CDR3 nucleotides: TGTGCCAGTAGTTGGGACAGACTGAACACTGAAGCTTTCTTT. Its translation is CASSWDRLNTEAFF.

This clone was seen only a few times. The gene calls are TRBV6-4 and TRBJ2-3; the match to TRBD2 covers 7 bases. The germline gives CDR1 MRHNA, CDR2 SNTAGT. CDR3 length: 14 amino acids. J lost 1 base, V lost 8 bases, and 6 bases had no gene match. In DNA, the CDR3 is TGTGCCAGCCGGGAGGCTAGCGGCACAGATACGCAGTATTTT. This gives the protein CASREASGTDTQYF.

The chain couples TRBV5-1 to TRBJ2-5; 8 bases are shared with TRBD1. V shed 0 bases, J shed 4 bases, and the junction held 8 bases outside the gene matches. This CDR3 region has 16 residues. Germline CDR1 reads SGHRS; CDR2 reads YFSETQ. Written as DNA, the CDR3 is TGCGCCAGCAGCTTGGATGGACAGGGCGGGCCAGAGACCCAGTACTTC. This codes for CASSLDGQGGPETQYF.

This clone showed up just a few times. The chain couples TRBV9 to TRBJ2-7; a weak D match, TRBD1 (5 bases). Germline V gene data show CDR1 as SGDLS and CDR2 as YYNGEE. This CDR3 region has 15 residues. Trimming left V 1 base short and J 2 bases short, with 13 bases between. The CDR3: CASSVQDNGAYEQYF. The CDR3 DNA reads TGTGCCAGCAGCGTACAGGACAATGGGGCCTACGAGCAGTACTTC.

The V call is TRBV9, the J call TRBJ2-7; 10 bases fit TRBD1. The junction had 22 bases not matched to a gene; V was cut back by 0 bases and J by 4 bases. Germline V lookup: CDR1 SGDLS, CDR2 YYNGEE. The CDR3 spans 21 residues. The CDR3: CASSVGKSGDRGRLGSYEQYF. CDR3 coding DNA: TGTGCCAGCAGCGTAGGTAAGAGTGGGGACAGGGGTCGATTGGGTTCGTACGAGCAGTACTTC.

The V and J genes are TRBV2 and TRBJ1-2; no definite D call. Trimming pared 2 bases from V and 4 bases from J, leaving 5 bases between. The CDR3 covers 12 residues. CDR1 is SNHLY, CDR2 FYNNEI, per germline. The CDR3 loop is CASSEQSYGYTF. In DNA form, the CDR3 reads TGTGCCAGCAGTGAACAATCCTATGGCTACACCTTC.

The table lists this clone with a count of one. Other DNA variants within this sample encode the same CDR3. The rearrangement uses TRBV5-1 and TRBJ2-3, with 9 nucleotides matching TRBD1. The ends lost 0 bases at V and 2 bases at J; junction bases unmatched: 4. The CDR3 consists of 16 residues. Germline V gene lookup returns CDR1 SGHRS and CDR2 YFSETQ. The CDR3 coding sequence is TGCGCCAGCAGCTTGGGGGGACAGGGATACACAGATACGCAGTATTTT. The encoded protein is CASSLGGQGYTDTQYF.

This clone is deemed medium-sized. This chain connects TRBV11-3 to TRBJ2-3, with D perhaps matching TRBD2 (5 bases). The CDR3 is 14 amino acids. Trimming removed 5 bases at V and 0 bases at J, with 9 bases between. Germline loops: CDR1 SGHNT, CDR2 YENEEA. This CDR3 is CASSVGGSTDTQYF. The CDR3, as DNA: TGTGCCAGCAGCGTAGGAGGCAGCACAGATACGCAGTATTTT.

This clone rates as medium-sized. V gene TRBV6-6 combines with J gene TRBJ1-2; no definite D call. Germline V CDR1 and CDR2: MNHNY, SVGAGI (reference sequence). This CDR3 region has 12 residues. V was clipped by 10 bases and J by 2 bases, with 11 bases between them. The CDR3 here is CATVVSNYGYTF. The CDR3 region has the DNA TGTGCCACCGTAGTATCAAACTATGGCTACACCTTC.